The clone carrying this T cell receptor beta chain was seen a handful of times. Its antigen remains unidentified. The source of the sample is a study of T-cell memory formation after mild COVID-19. About the study: Across donors, TCR clusters were largely donor specific.

Germline CDR1 and CDR2: LGHNA and YSLEER. CDR3 length equals 15 residues. Losses at the gene ends were 3 bases for V and 4 bases for J; bases not matched to a gene: 7. Whole-study results and caveats: There was a balanced CD4/CD8 profile in clones contracting day 15 to 85, and later expanders leaned CD4+. Pre-infection memory held some responding clones, suggesting pre-existing cross-reactive T cells responded.

One entry per CDR3 protein results from TCRdb running MiXCR on the 5' RACE reads. The data hold around 300,000 distinct CDR3 sequences, with approximately 8.4% observed a single time. The V gene is TRBV4-3, the J gene TRBJ2-7; 9 positions agree with TRBD1. This clonotype was obtained from a man aged 18 to 30 who had mild COVID-19 (a few samples of this study predate the infection). Cell type and time point are not known. What was sequenced was PBMCs or a T cell subset sorted from them (not recorded which). CDR3 amino acids: CASSHSTGGEYEQYF. Here the CDR3 DNA reads TGCGCCAGCAGCCACTCGACAGGGGGTGAGTACGAGCAGTACTTC.